Each of the 10 T cell receptor beta chains below was sequenced from the same sample in a study of blood T cells in healthy people across ages (dated by TCRdb to the mid-2010s). Library preparation employed 5' RACE. TCRdb names Illumina HiSeq 2500 as the instrument used. A second about 7 to 12 cycle PCR used a sample-barcoded 5' primer and a J-beta primer mix. TCRdb reprocessing: public reads trimmed at Q25 with fastp, clones called with MiXCR, in-frame beta chains kept. Under each unique CDR3 protein, matching rows form one entry showing the most common genes and DNA. Within this sample are roughly 650,000 distinct CDR3 sequences, with 32% of them counted one time only. The biggest ten clones account for 15% of the sample. Sequenced sample: blood. These receptors all stem from a woman over 75 in good health. Donor details come from another sample of the same person, matched by shared clones.

The table lists this clonotype with many counts. The chain recombines TRBV25-1 with TRBJ2-4, with a possible D match to TRBD1 (6 bases). The ends were cut back, 0 bases at V and 8 bases at J, with 20 bases in the middle. The CDR3 length is 17 residues. CDR1 and CDR2 (germline): MGHDK, SYGVNS. Written as DNA, the CDR3 is TGTGCCAGCAGTGAATATAATACCCCGGGACATGAGGACATTCAGTACTTC. Translating it yields CASSEYNTPGHEDIQYF.

A few counts support this clonotype. This chain connects TRBV11-2 to TRBJ2-7; TRBD2 matches 8 bases. Germline V gene lookup returns CDR1 SGHAT and CDR2 FQNNGV. V was clipped by 2 bases and J by 11 bases; unmatched bases: 8. The CDR3 sequence is 13 residues long. The CDR3 here is CASSLISGGLEYF. DNA for the CDR3: TGTGCCAGCAGCTTAATATCGGGGGGGTTGGAGTACTTC.

In this sample, this clonotype turned up a few times. The rearrangement uses TRBV29-1 and TRBJ2-2, with 7 bases identical to TRBD1. The CDR3 spans 13 residues. Germline values: CDR1 SQVTM, CDR2 ANQGSEA. Trimming cost V 6 bases and J 0 bases; bases outside gene matches: 1. For the CDR3, the DNA is TGCAGCGTCGGGACAGCGAACACCGGGGAGCTGTTTTTT. Protein product: CSVGTANTGELFF.

The table lists this clonotype with many counts. V usage is TRBV6-2 or TRBV6-3 and J usage is TRBJ2-1; no clear D. V lost 0 bases and J lost 0, with 6 bases in between. This CDR3 region has 15 residues. Germline CDR1 MNHEY, CDR2 SVGEGT. Written as DNA, the CDR3 is TGTGCCAGCAGTTACTCAGGTATCTCCTACAATGAGCAGTTCTTC. Amino acids: CASSYSGISYNEQFF.

This clonotype appeared a few times. This chain links TRBV7-2 with TRBJ1-1; TRBD1 matches at 7 bases. V shed 7 bases and J 11 bases; nucleotides not matched to a gene: 13. The CDR3 runs 13 residues. Looked up from germline, CDR1 is SGHTA and CDR2 is FQGNSA. In DNA, the CDR3 is TGTGCCAGCACCACCTCGACAGGGACGGGGGCTTTCTTT. Amino acids: CASTTSTGTGAFF.

The chain recombines TRBV25-1 with TRBJ1-2; 8 bases agree with TRBD1. CDR1 is MGHDK and CDR2 is SYGVNS in the germline V gene. The CDR3 runs to 14 residues. J gave up 4 bases and V 2 bases, and 3 bases lay outside the gene matches. Here the CDR3 DNA reads TGTGCCAGCAGTGAAATAACAGGGGGCTATGGCTACACCTTC. It encodes CASSEITGGYGYTF.

There are many counts of this clonotype. The rearrangement joins TRBV7-9 to TRBJ2-5; D perhaps matches TRBD1 (8 bases). The CDR3 length is 15 residues. V lost 2 bases to trimming and J lost 5 bases, with 15 bases between them. In germline, CDR1 is SEHNR, CDR2 FQNEAQ (reference sequence). CDR3 amino acids: CASSLPGQGGETQYF. The CDR3 DNA reads TGTGCCAGCAGCTTACCTGGACAGGGAGGGGAGACCCAGTACTTC.

J is TRBJ1-1 and V is TRBV19; no firm D call. Germline V gene data show CDR1 as LNHDA and CDR2 as SQIVND (reference sequence). The CDR3 has 15 residues. Trimming stripped 0 bases from V and 0 bases from J, with 8 bases between. The CDR3 is CASSIDGQMNTEAFF. CDR3 DNA: TGTGCCAGTAGTATAGACGGGCAGATGAACACTGAAGCTTTCTTT.

The J gene is TRBJ1-4, the V gene TRBV5-1; maybe TRBD1 (5 bases). Between the trimmed V and J ends, which lost 5 bases and 8 bases, there was a span of 19 bases. The length of the CDR3 is 15 residues. Germline values: CDR1 SGHRS, CDR2 YFSETQ. CDR3: CASRMGDGELEKLFF. The CDR3 nucleotides are TGCGCCAGCAGGATGGGGGACGGAGAACTGGAAAAACTGTTTTTT.

In its sample, this clonotype was seen many times. This chain joins TRBV7-2 and TRBJ2-5; D is perhaps TRBD2 (5 bases). The V gene lost 5 bases and the J gene lost 4 bases, with 11 bases spanning the gap. Germline CDR1 and CDR2: SGHTA and FQGNSA. This CDR3 comprises 13 residues. The CDR3 sequence: CASSVGVRETQYF. In DNA, the CDR3 is TGTGCCAGCAGCGTCGGGGTGAGAGAGACCCAGTACTTC.